This section outlines one TCR beta chain sequence together with its context. The CDR3 is made up of 14 amino acids. Germline-derived CDR1 and CDR2 are WNHNN and SYGVQD (reference sequence). Trimming removed 6 bases from V and 7 bases from J, with 15 bases in between. The data are from a study of blood T cell repertoires in COVID-19. Study-level background: Collection of acute and convalescent COVID-19 samples took place in the United States, Italy and Spain. The analysed material was cDNA or gDNA that came from T cells, B-cell-depleted T cells, or PBMCs.

Per the authors' pipeline: Reference gene primer amplification yielded estimated nucleated cell counts. Clones were sequenced by immunoSEQ multiplex PCR, and TCRdb holds only the in-frame ones, with some missing. The D gene and trimming were derived from the DNA, and the V and J assignments and clone size from that table. In the table there are hundreds of thousands of clones, approximately 90% of which are singletons. The chain links TRBV10-1 to TRBJ2-2; tentative D call: TRBD1 (6 bases). The sequence came from a woman aged 25 to 45 with acute or convalescent COVID-19. The sequencing input was peripheral blood. CDR3 nucleotides: TGCGCCAGCAGCGTCACAGGGCTGGACGGGGAGCTGTTTTTT. Amino acid sequence: CASSVTGLDGELFF.